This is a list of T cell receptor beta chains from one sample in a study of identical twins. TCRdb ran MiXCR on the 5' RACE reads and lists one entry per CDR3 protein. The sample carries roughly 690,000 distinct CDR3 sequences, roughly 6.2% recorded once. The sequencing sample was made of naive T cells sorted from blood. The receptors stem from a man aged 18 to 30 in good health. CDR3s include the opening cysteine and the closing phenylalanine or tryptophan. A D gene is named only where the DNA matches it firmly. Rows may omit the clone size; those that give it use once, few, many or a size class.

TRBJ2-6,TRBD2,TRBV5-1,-,TGCGCCAGCAGCTTGAGACTAGCGAGCTCTGGGGCCAACGTCCTGACTTTC,CASSLRLASSGANVLTF
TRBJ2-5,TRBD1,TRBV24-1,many,TGTGCCACCAGTGCCGACGGGACAGGGGAGACCCAGTACTTC,CATSADGTGETQYF
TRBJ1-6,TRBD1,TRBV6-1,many,TGTGCCAGCAGTCTTGAACCGGGACAGGGAACATCACCCCTCCACTTT,CASSLEPGQGTSPLHF
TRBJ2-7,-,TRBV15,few,TGTGCCACCAGCAGAGCCCCCGGGCCCTCCTACGAGCAGTACTTC,CATSRAPGPSYEQYF
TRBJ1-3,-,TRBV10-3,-,TGTGCCGCCGGCAGAAGTGGAGGATCCTCTGGAAACACCATATATTTT,CAAGRSGGSSGNTIYF
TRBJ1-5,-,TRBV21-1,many,TGTGCCAGCAGCCGAATAGAAGGCAGGGGGTTCAAGCCCCAGCATTTT,CASSRIEGRGFKPQHF
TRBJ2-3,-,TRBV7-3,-,TGTGCCAGCAGCGTCAGGGACACAGATACGCAGTATTTT,CASSVRDTDTQYF
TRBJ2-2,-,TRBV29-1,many,TGCAGCGTGCTCTCGGACAGAACGAACACCGGGGAGCTGTTTTTT,CSVLSDRTNTGELFF
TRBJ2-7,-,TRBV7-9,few,TGTGCCAGCAGTTCCGGGGGACAGCACTACGAGCAGTACTTC,CASSSGGQHYEQYF
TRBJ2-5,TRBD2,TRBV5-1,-,TGCGCCAGCAGCGTCGCCGGGACTAGCGATAAGGAGACCCAGTACTTC,CASSVAGTSDKETQYF
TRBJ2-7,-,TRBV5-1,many,TGCGCCAGCAGCTTCGAGGCAGCCTACGAGCAGTACTTC,CASSFEAAYEQYF
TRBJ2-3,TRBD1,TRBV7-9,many,TGTGCCAGCAGCCACGTACAGGGGGACACAGATACGCAGTATTTT,CASSHVQGDTDTQYF
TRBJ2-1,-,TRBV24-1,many,TGTGCCACCAGTGATCTTCAGGAAGACAGGCGCAGAAGCTCCTACAATGAGCAGTTCTTC,CATSDLQEDRRRSSYNEQFF
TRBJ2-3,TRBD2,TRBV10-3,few,TGTGCCATCAGTGAGAGCGGGAGGGGATTCGCAGATACGCAGTATTTT,CAISESGRGFADTQYF
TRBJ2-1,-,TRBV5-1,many,TGCGCCAGCAGCTTGGGGGCAGGAGGACCCGATGAGCAGTTCTTC,CASSLGAGGPDEQFF
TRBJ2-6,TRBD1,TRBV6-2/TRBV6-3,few,TGTGCCAGCAGTTCGGGACAGGGGTCCGGGGCCAACGTCCTGACTTTC,CASSSGQGSGANVLTF
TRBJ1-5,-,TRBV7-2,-,TGTGCCAGCAGCGCAGCGGGGTTACGACCCAATCAGCCCCAGCATTTT,CASSAAGLRPNQPQHF
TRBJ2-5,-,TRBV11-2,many,TGTGCCAGCAGCTTGGCCGCGCTAAACAGTCAAGAGACCCAGTACTTC,CASSLAALNSQETQYF
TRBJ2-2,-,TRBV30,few,TGTGCCTGGTCTGGGAACGCCGGGGAGCTGTTTTTT,CAWSGNAGELFF
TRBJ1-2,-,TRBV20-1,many,TGCAGTGCTAACAGGCCCGAGGGCTATGGCTACACCTTC,CSANRPEGYGYTF
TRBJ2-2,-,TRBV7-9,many,TGTGCCAGCAGCCTAACCGGGACAACGAACACCGGGGAGCTGTTTTTT,CASSLTGTTNTGELFF
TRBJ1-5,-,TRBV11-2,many,TGTGCCAGCAGCTTACGGGGGGTGCCCAATCAGCCCCAGCATTTT,CASSLRGVPNQPQHF
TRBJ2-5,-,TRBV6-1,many,TGTGCCAGCAGTATCCCGGGGGGCGAGACCCAGTACTTC,CASSIPGGETQYF
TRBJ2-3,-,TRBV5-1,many,TGCGCCAGCAGCGACGGAGAGAATACGCAGTATTTT,CASSDGENTQYF
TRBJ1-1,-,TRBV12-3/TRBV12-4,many,TGTGCCAGCAGTGACGGGACGGTGGAAGCTTTCTTT,CASSDGTVEAFF
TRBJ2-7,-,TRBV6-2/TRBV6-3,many,TGTGCCAGCAGATCTCGGGACTCCTCCTACGAGCAGTACTTC,CASRSRDSSYEQYF
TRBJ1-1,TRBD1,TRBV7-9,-,TGTGCCAGCAGCCCCTGGGGAGGGGGCAACACTGAAGCTTTCTTT,CASSPWGGGNTEAFF
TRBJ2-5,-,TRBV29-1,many,TGCAGCGTTGTGAGAGACCTCGTGGGAGAGACCCAGTACTTC,CSVVRDLVGETQYF
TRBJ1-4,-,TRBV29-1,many,TGCAGCGTTGAGGGCGGGGCGGATGAAAAACTGTTTTTT,CSVEGGADEKLFF
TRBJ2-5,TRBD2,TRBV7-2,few,TGTGCCAGCAGCGCCGGGACTAGGGAGACCCAGTACTTC,CASSAGTRETQYF
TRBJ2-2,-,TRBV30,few,TGTGCCTGTCGGGCGAACACCGGGGAGCTGTTTTTT,CACRANTGELFF
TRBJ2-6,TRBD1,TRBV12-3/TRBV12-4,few,TGTGCCAGCAGTTGGGCACAGGGGGTTGGGGCCAACGTCCTGACTTTC,CASSWAQGVGANVLTF
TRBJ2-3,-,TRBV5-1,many,TGCGCCAGCAGCTTGGTCCCGGGACGCCCAGATACGCAGTATTTT,CASSLVPGRPDTQYF
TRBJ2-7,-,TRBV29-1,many,TGCAGCGTTTCCCGACTGTCCGGGGGAGGAAGATACGAGCAGTACTTC,CSVSRLSGGGRYEQYF
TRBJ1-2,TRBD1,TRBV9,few,TGTGCCAGCAGTCACCCCGGGGACAGGGGCCGGTATGGCTACACCTTC,CASSHPGDRGRYGYTF
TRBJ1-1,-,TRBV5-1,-,TGCGCCAGCAGCCTTGACGAGGGTATGAACACTGAAGCTTTCTTT,CASSLDEGMNTEAFF
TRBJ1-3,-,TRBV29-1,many,TGCAGCGTCGAGGAGGACACCATATATTTT,CSVEEDTIYF
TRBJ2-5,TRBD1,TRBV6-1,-,TGTGCCAGCAGTACAGACAGGGGGCGAGAGACCCAGTACTTC,CASSTDRGRETQYF
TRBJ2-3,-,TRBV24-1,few,TGTGCCACCAGAGTAGGTTCGAGGGATACGCAGTATTTT,CATRVGSRDTQYF
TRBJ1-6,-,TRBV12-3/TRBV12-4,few,TGTGCCAGCAGTTTTTCGGAGGGAGTCACTTCACCCCTCCACTTT,CASSFSEGVTSPLHF
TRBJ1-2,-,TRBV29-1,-,TGCAGCGTAACGGAGGGAAGGTATGGCTACACCTTC,CSVTEGRYGYTF
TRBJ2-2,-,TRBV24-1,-,TGTGCCACCCTGAGTGTGAACACCGGGGAGCTGTTTTTT,CATLSVNTGELFF
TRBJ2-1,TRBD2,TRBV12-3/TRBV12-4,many,TGTGCCAGCAGGGATAGGGCTAGCGGTTACAATGAGCAGTTCTTC,CASRDRASGYNEQFF
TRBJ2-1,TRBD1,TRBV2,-,TGTGCCAGCAGTGATGAAGCGGGACAGGGTAATGAGCAGTTCTTC,CASSDEAGQGNEQFF
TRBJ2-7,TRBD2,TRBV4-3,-,TGCGCCAGCAGCCAAGAGCCCTCGACTAGCGCGGGGAGCAAGTACGAGCAGTACTTC,CASSQEPSTSAGSKYEQYF
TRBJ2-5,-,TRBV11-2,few,TGTGCCAGCAGCCCAGTCCGGACCCGTGGGGAGACCCAGTACTTC,CASSPVRTRGETQYF
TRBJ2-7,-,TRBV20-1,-,TGCAGTGCTCCGCGGGCACTGGTGATCGGCGAGCAGTACTTC,CSAPRALVIGEQYF